The 8 T cell receptor beta chains below all came from one sample that was sequenced in a study of technical replicates of blood from a handful of donors. Clones were read by immunoSEQ multiplex PCR, and TCRdb kept only the in-frame ones, dropping some. Of just over 70,000 clones listed, about 94% are singletons. Sequenced sample: T cells isolated from PBMCs. Source of these receptors: a human donor in good health.

This sequence joins TRBV4-3 and TRBJ1-5; 10 nucleotides align to TRBD1. This CDR3 is 15 amino acids long. The germline V gene has CDR1 LGHNA and CDR2 YSLEER. Trimming cost V 4 bases and J 7 bases; bases outside gene matches: 7. The CDR3 here is CASSRDRGSGQPQHF. CDR3 nucleotides: TGCGCCAGCAGCCGGGACAGGGGATCAGGCCAGCCCCAGCATTTT.

V and J are TRBV7-9 and TRBJ1-2; TRBD1 might be the D (6 bases). CDR1 and CDR2 (germline): SEHNR, FQNEAQ (reference sequence). V gave up 5 bases and J gave up 8 bases, with 21 bases separating them. The CDR3 sequence is 15 residues long. Written as DNA, the CDR3 is TGTGCCAGCAGCCAACCCGCTGCGGGGGCGGGCGGCTACACCTTC. It specifies CASSQPAAGAGGYTF.

This chain's CDR3 is CASSQVSGNTIYF. The CDR3 DNA follows: TGTGCCAGCAGCCAGGTCAGTGGAAACACCATATATTTT. The chain has TRBV4-2 and TRBJ1-3; no reliable D call. Trimming left V 3 bases short and J 3 bases short, with 6 bases between. The CDR3 sequence is 13 residues long. The V gene's germline CDR1 is LGHNA and CDR2 YNFKEQ.

V gene TRBV19 combines with J gene TRBJ2-1; 14 positions match TRBD2. J lost 6 bases, V lost 5 bases, and 15 bases had no gene match. Germline V CDR1 and CDR2: LNHDA, SQIVND (reference sequence). CDR3 length: 19 amino acids. This CDR3 is CASSLGPGLAGVVGNEQFF. For the CDR3, the DNA is TGTGCCAGTAGTCTAGGCCCGGGACTAGCGGGAGTAGTAGGCAATGAGCAGTTCTTC. The full variable domain, in which reference TRBV19 and TRBJ2-1 provide the parts outside the CDR3, is DGGITQSPKYLFRKEGQNVTLSCEQNLNHDAMYWYRQDPGQGLRLIYYSQIVNDFQKGDIAEGYSVSREKKESFPLTVTSAQKNPTAFYLCASSLGPGLAGVVGNEQFFGPGTRLTVL.

The chain combines TRBV7-7 with TRBJ2-1, with D possibly TRBD2 on 5 matching bases. Trimming cost V 1 base and J 9 bases, with 10 bases left between them. The CDR3 totals 13 residues. Germline CDR1 reads SSHAT; CDR2 reads FNYEAQ (reference sequence). The CDR3 bases are TGTGCCAGCAGCTTAGAGCGAGGAGGTGAGCAGTTCTTC. Its translation is CASSLERGGEQFF.

The chain uses TRBV27 and TRBJ2-7, with TRBD2 matching 9 bases. The J segment lost 4 bases and the V segment lost 0 bases, leaving 1 base of the junction unmatched. CDR3 length: 14 residues. The germline CDR1 and CDR2 sequences are MNHEY and SMNVEV (reference sequence). The CDR3 coding sequence is TGTGCCAGCAGTTTATCCGCGGGAGGGTACGAGCAGTACTTC. This translates into CASSLSAGGYEQYF.

The genes are TRBV23-1 and TRBJ1-5, with no clear D. TRBV23-1 is marked as an open reading frame, function uncertain. The V and J ends lost 4 bases and 7 bases respectively, with 11 bases between them. This CDR3 is 13 amino acids long. The CDR3 sequence is CASSRLGNQPQHF. CDR3 DNA sequence: TGCGCCAGCAGTCGACTAGGGAACCAGCCCCAGCATTTT.

This chain connects TRBV30 to TRBJ2-7, with 10 positions matching TRBD2. V shed 5 bases, J shed 0 bases, and the junction held 7 bases outside the gene matches. There are 15 residues in the CDR3. The germline V gene encodes CDR1 GTSNPN and CDR2 SVGIG (reference sequence). CDR3 amino acids: CAWQGLAETSYEQYF. CDR3 coding DNA: TGTGCCTGGCAAGGACTAGCGGAAACCTCCTACGAGCAGTACTTC.